A selection of T cell receptor beta chains follows, all from one sample in a study of T cell responses to AZD1222 COVID-19 vaccine. The repertoire was sequenced with immunoSEQ multiplex PCR; TCRdb's copy has only in-frame clones and lacks some. In the table there are about 150,000 clones, over 75% of which are singletons. Source: peripheral blood, taken on day 0 of AZD1222 vaccination. Receptors originate from an adult in good health. The CDR3 runs from the conserved cysteine through the conserved F or W. A D gene is named only where the DNA matches it firmly. Only some rows state a clone size, as once, few, many or a class for expanded clones.

j_call d_call clone_size v_call cdr3_aa cdr3_nt
TRBJ2-2 NA NA TRBV27 CASSLRAVLTGELFF TGTGCCAGCAGTTTACGGGCGGTACTTACCGGGGAGCTGTTTTTT
TRBJ2-6 NA NA TRBV4-2 CASSSPGANVLTF TGTGCCAGCAGTTCTCCTGGGGCCAACGTCCTGACTTTC
TRBJ2-7 NA NA TRBV6-5 CASSYSGERAYEQYF TGTGCCAGCAGTTACTCAGGTGAGCGGGCCTACGAGCAGTACTTC
TRBJ1-5 TRBD1 NA TRBV28 CASSARGDNQPQHF TGTGCCAGCAGCGCCAGGGGGGACAATCAGCCCCAGCATTTT
TRBJ2-1 NA NA TRBV9 CASNVAADSYNEQFF TGTGCCAGCAACGTAGCGGCGGACTCCTACAATGAGCAGTTCTTC
TRBJ1-4 NA NA TRBV4-1 CASRSAGRMNNEKLFF TGCGCCAGCCGAAGTGCCGGACGAATGAATAATGAAAAACTGTTTTTT
TRBJ1-4 NA NA TRBV5-1 CASSSPGGGTWDEKLFF TGCGCCAGCAGCTCCCCGGGCGGAGGGACATGGGATGAAAAACTGTTTTTT
TRBJ1-2 NA NA TRBV20-1 CGYLGSYGYTF TGCGGATACTTGGGCTCATATGGCTACACCTTC
TRBJ1-3 NA NA TRBV18 CASSHSQGNSGNTIYF TGTGCCAGCTCGCATTCTCAAGGAAACTCTGGAAACACCATATATTTT
TRBJ1-6 NA NA TRBV27 CASSFQVREPLHF TGTGCCAGCAGCTTCCAGGTCAGGGAACCCCTCCACTTT
TRBJ2-4 TRBD1 NA TRBV18 CASSPQGDIQYF TGTGCCAGCTCACCTCAGGGGGACATTCAGTACTTC
TRBJ2-5 NA NA TRBV24-1 CAISPTGQETQYF TGTGCCATATCCCCTACCGGCCAAGAGACCCAGTACTTC
TRBJ2-5 NA NA TRBV7-2 CASSLSGAGETQYF TGTGCCAGCAGCTTGAGTGGGGCCGGGGAGACCCAGTACTTC
TRBJ2-1 NA once TRBV5-1 CASSFGVTNEQFF TGCGCCAGCAGCTTCGGGGTTACGAATGAGCAGTTCTTC
TRBJ2-3 NA NA TRBV11-2 CASSPGGGGSTDTQYF TGTGCCAGCAGCCCGGGGGGCGGCGGGAGTACAGATACGCAGTATTTT
TRBJ1-1 NA NA TRBV14 CASSQETAEAFF TGTGCCAGCAGCCAAGAAACAGCTGAAGCTTTCTTT
TRBJ2-7 NA NA TRBV20-1 CSASRTADEQYF TGCAGTGCTAGTCGGACGGCCGACGAGCAGTACTTC
TRBJ1-6 NA NA TRBV7-9 CASSSPRGNSPLHF TGTGCCAGCAGCTCCCCCCGGGGGAATTCACCCCTCCACTTT
TRBJ2-2 TRBD1 NA TRBV7-2 CASSQGGGGTGELFF TGTGCCAGCAGTCAAGGGGGCGGCGGGACCGGGGAGCTGTTTTTT
TRBJ2-5 NA few TRBV4-2 CASSQDWDSKTQYF TGTGCCAGCAGCCAAGATTGGGACTCAAAGACCCAGTACTTC
TRBJ1-1 NA NA TRBV19 CASSTGFGGVGTEAFF TGTGCCAGTAGTACTGGGTTCGGGGGGGTTGGGACTGAAGCTTTCTTT
TRBJ2-3 NA NA TRBV13 CASSSIGGPDTQYF TGTGCCAGCAGCTCCATAGGCGGCCCTGATACGCAGTATTTT
TRBJ1-1 NA NA TRBV19 CASSILSTNTEAFF TGTGCCAGTAGTATTCTAAGTACGAACACTGAAGCTTTCTTT
TRBJ1-1 NA NA TRBV6-5 CASRDSNTEAFF TGTGCCAGCAGGGACAGCAACACTGAAGCTTTCTTT
TRBJ1-1 NA NA TRBV11-3 CASAALTGSEAFF TGTGCCAGTGCGGCGCTCACGGGCTCTGAAGCTTTCTTT
TRBJ2-1 TRBD2 NA TRBV10-3 CAITHGLAGHNYNEQFF TGTGCCATCACCCATGGACTAGCGGGCCACAACTACAATGAGCAGTTCTTC
TRBJ2-7 NA few TRBV28 CASSLVSWTDYEQYF TGTGCCAGCAGTTTAGTCAGTTGGACAGACTACGAGCAGTACTTC
TRBJ1-1 NA NA TRBV10-1 CASSDPNKGGTEAFF TGCGCCAGCAGTGATCCCAACAAGGGGGGCACTGAAGCTTTCTTT
TRBJ1-5 NA NA TRBV10-3 CAISRQPNQPQHF TGTGCCATCAGCAGACAGCCGAATCAGCCCCAGCATTTT
TRBJ1-6 TRBD1 few TRBV30 CAWSAGQVGSPLHF TGTGCCTGGAGTGCTGGACAGGTGGGGTCACCCCTCCACTTT
TRBJ1-1 NA NA TRBV28 CASSSQQMGNTEAFF TGTGCCAGCAGTTCCCAACAGATGGGGAACACTGAAGCTTTCTTT
TRBJ1-1 NA NA TRBV30 CAWTNNGRNTEAFF TGTGCCTGGACTAACAACGGCCGGAACACTGAAGCTTTCTTT
TRBJ2-7 NA NA TRBV25-1 CASSEFMVEGAYEQYF TGTGCCAGCAGTGAATTCATGGTGGAGGGAGCCTACGAGCAGTACTTC
TRBJ2-7 TRBD2 NA TRBV18 CASSPGGVWYEQYF TGTGCCAGCTCACCAGGGGGGGTGTGGTACGAGCAGTACTTC
TRBJ1-1 NA NA TRBV19 CASSRDSGRTEAFF TGTGCCAGTAGTCGAGATTCAGGGCGCACTGAAGCTTTCTTT
TRBJ1-2 TRBD1 NA TRBV9 CASKIVTGGLGKNGYTF TGTGCCAGCAAGATAGTGACAGGGGGATTGGGGAAGAATGGCTACACCTTC
TRBJ2-7 TRBD1 NA TRBV12-3/TRBV12-4 CASRRTGGYEQYF TGTGCCAGCAGACGGACAGGGGGCTACGAGCAGTACTTC
TRBJ2-2 NA NA TRBV2 CASSRDLATGELFF TGTGCCAGCAGTCGGGACTTGGCCACCGGGGAGCTGTTTTTT
TRBJ2-7 NA few TRBV29-1 CSVEIRGKEQYF TGCAGCGTTGAGATACGGGGGAAAGAGCAGTACTTC
TRBJ2-7 NA once TRBV4-1 CASSQVSSGEQYF TGCGCCAGCAGCCAAGTATCCAGCGGCGAGCAGTACTTC
TRBJ1-1 TRBD1 NA TRBV7-9 CASSLVKGAGVNTEAFF TGTGCCAGCAGCTTAGTGAAGGGGGCAGGGGTGAACACTGAAGCTTTCTTT
TRBJ1-5 NA few TRBV19 CASRGGLYDQPQHF TGTGCCAGTAGGGGGGGGTTATACGATCAGCCCCAGCATTTT
TRBJ1-4 TRBD1 NA TRBV5-1 CASSPEVVGQGAEKLFF TGCGCCAGCAGCCCAGAGGTAGTGGGACAGGGGGCTGAAAAACTGTTTTTT
TRBJ1-5 NA NA TRBV2 CASRGTRGRDQPQHF TGTGCCAGCAGGGGCACGAGGGGAAGAGATCAGCCCCAGCATTTT